These T cell receptor beta chains were read from a single sample in a study of early T cells in non-severe SARS-CoV-2 infection. TCRdb ran MiXCR on the 5' RACE reads and lists one entry per CDR3 protein. The sample holds tens of thousands of distinct CDR3 sequences, approximately 6.1% seen once. Source material: whole blood. These receptors originate from an adult who was a healthcare worker with PCR-confirmed SARS-CoV-2 infection or an uninfected control (not recorded which). Each CDR3 is given with its conserved first and last residue. The D gene is left open where the match is weak. Clone size is shown for a subset of rows, as once, few, many or a class of expanded clone.

j_call	v_call	clone_size	d_call	cdr3_aa	cdr3_nt
TRBJ2-3	TRBV7-8	many	TRBD2	CASRGLAGGGTQYF	TGTGCCAGCAGGGGACTAGCGGGAGGTGGTACGCAGTATTTT
TRBJ2-1	TRBV29-1	many	TRBD2	CSVDNSGKERVVYEQFF	TGCAGCGTTGACAATAGCGGGAAGGAGAGGGTGGTCTATGAGCAGTTCTTC
TRBJ1-1	TRBV11-2	many	TRBD1	CASSLNEGAAFF	TGTGCCAGCAGCTTAAACGAGGGGGCGGCTTTCTTT
TRBJ2-5	TRBV30	many	-	CAWSLGGGQETQYF	TGTGCCTGGAGCCTCGGGGGAGGTCAAGAGACCCAGTACTTC
TRBJ2-1	TRBV6-4	few	TRBD2	CASSHEAGVAYNEQFF	TGTGCCAGCAGCCACGAAGCGGGAGTTGCCTACAATGAGCAGTTCTTC
TRBJ1-1	TRBV7-9	many	-	CASSAPMGATEAFF	TGTGCCAGCAGCGCCCCGATGGGGGCCACTGAAGCTTTCTTT
TRBJ2-2	TRBV6-5	few	-	CASSYAQNTGELFF	TGTGCCAGCAGTTACGCACAGAACACCGGGGAGCTGTTTTTT
TRBJ2-3	TRBV7-3	many	TRBD1	CASSFTGASTDTQYF	TGTGCCAGCAGCTTTACAGGGGCCAGCACAGATACGCAGTATTTT
TRBJ2-1	TRBV7-9	many	TRBD2	CASSLARLADYNEQFF	TGTGCCAGCAGCTTAGCTCGTCTAGCGGACTACAATGAGCAGTTCTTC
TRBJ1-2	TRBV20-1	many	-	CSARPWGRDYGYTF	TGCAGTGCTCGCCCCTGGGGTCGGGACTATGGCTACACCTTC
TRBJ2-3	TRBV15	few	-	CASSRGGSTDTQYF	TGTGCCTCCAGCCGTGGCGGGAGCACAGATACGCAGTATTTT
TRBJ1-2	TRBV6-2/TRBV6-3	many	TRBD1	CASSSYGQGIIGGYTF	TGTGCCAGCAGTTCGTACGGACAGGGGATAATTGGTGGCTACACCTTC
TRBJ1-1	TRBV28	few	-	CASTGGMNTEAFF	TGTGCCAGCACGGGAGGGATGAACACTGAAGCTTTCTTT
TRBJ2-7	TRBV11-2	many	-	CASSFGEYYEQYF	TGTGCCAGCAGCTTCGGGGAATATTACGAGCAGTACTTC
TRBJ2-1	TRBV12-3/TRBV12-4	many	-	CATRLGMNNEQFF	TGTGCCACAAGACTAGGGATGAACAATGAGCAGTTCTTC
TRBJ2-1	TRBV5-1	-	-	CASSQKRGYNEQFF	TGCGCCAGCAGCCAAAAGCGTGGGTACAATGAGCAGTTCTTC
TRBJ1-2	TRBV6-1	medium-sized	TRBD1	CASSEGGQGAYGYTF	TGTGCCAGCAGTGAAGGGGGACAGGGGGCCTATGGCTACACCTTC
TRBJ2-4	TRBV7-6	many	-	CASSLRGAGPLAKNIQYF	TGTGCCAGCAGCTTAAGGGGGGCGGGACCTCTAGCCAAAAACATTCAGTACTTC
TRBJ2-5	TRBV27	few	TRBD1	CASSSGQGDRETQYF	TGTGCCAGCAGTTCGGGACAGGGGGACCGAGAGACCCAGTACTTC
TRBJ2-2	TRBV20-1	many	-	CSARVANTGELFF	TGCAGTGCTAGAGTAGCGAACACCGGGGAGCTGTTTTTT
TRBJ2-1	TRBV6-5	many	TRBD2	CASRARAGLSSYNEQFF	TGTGCCAGCAGAGCGCGAGCGGGATTAAGCTCCTACAATGAGCAGTTCTTC
TRBJ2-1	TRBV6-4	-	-	CASSDVEAVGDYNEQFF	TGTGCCAGCAGTGATGTCGAAGCGGTTGGGGACTACAATGAGCAGTTCTTC
TRBJ1-2	TRBV18	many	TRBD1	CASSPGQGKGYTF	TGTGCCAGCTCACCGGGACAGGGGAAAGGCTACACCTTC
TRBJ2-1	TRBV27	many	TRBD1	CASREPGQGTDEQFF	TGTGCCAGCAGAGAGCCGGGACAGGGCACCGATGAGCAGTTCTTC
TRBJ2-3	TRBV6-4	many	-	CASSDSVQGADTQYF	TGTGCCAGCAGTGACTCGGTGCAGGGCGCAGATACGCAGTATTTT
TRBJ2-3	TRBV25-1	many	-	CASSGRRGSDTQYF	TGTGCCAGCAGTGGGAGGAGGGGCTCAGATACGCAGTATTTT
TRBJ2-1	TRBV6-4	many	TRBD2	CASSDSLAGGNEQFF	TGTGCCAGCAGTGACTCACTAGCGGGAGGCAATGAGCAGTTCTTC
TRBJ2-7	TRBV10-1	-	TRBD1	CASSRDRGYEQYF	TGCGCCAGCAGTCGGGACAGGGGCTACGAGCAGTACTTC
TRBJ1-1	TRBV5-1	many	-	CASSLSGLNTEAFF	TGCGCCAGCAGCTTGTCAGGGCTGAACACTGAAGCTTTCTTT
TRBJ2-1	TRBV9	few	TRBD2	CASSVGTSGRPPNEQFF	TGTGCCAGCAGCGTTGGGACTAGCGGGAGGCCTCCCAATGAGCAGTTCTTC
TRBJ2-1	TRBV7-2	few	TRBD2	CASSLGLLAGSSYNEQFF	TGTGCCAGCAGCTTAGGACTGCTAGCGGGGAGCTCCTACAATGAGCAGTTCTTC
TRBJ2-1	TRBV6-6	-	TRBD2	CASSPITGLAGPREQFF	TGTGCCAGCAGCCCTATCACCGGACTAGCGGGACCCCGCGAGCAGTTCTTC
TRBJ2-2	TRBV7-6	-	-	CASSLGGGLTTGELFF	TGTGCCAGCAGCTTAGGTGGAGGGTTAACGACCGGGGAGCTGTTTTTT
TRBJ2-7	TRBV28	many	TRBD2	CASTSPGAGGEEQYF	TGTGCCAGCACCTCACCTGGGGCGGGAGGGGAGGAGCAGTACTTC
TRBJ2-3	TRBV2	-	TRBD2	CASSPLAGGTDTQYF	TGTGCCAGCAGTCCGTTAGCGGGAGGCACAGATACGCAGTATTTT
TRBJ2-2	TRBV6-1	medium-sized	-	CASSEAEAGELFF	TGTGCCAGCAGTGAAGCGGAGGCCGGGGAGCTGTTTTTT
TRBJ2-7	TRBV28	few	-	CASSPPGTSSYEQYF	TGTGCCAGCAGTCCTCCTGGGACAAGCTCCTACGAGCAGTACTTC
TRBJ2-1	TRBV18	many	-	CASSPMYNEQFF	TGTGCCAGCTCACCAATGTACAATGAGCAGTTCTTC
TRBJ2-1	TRBV4-2	many	TRBD2	CASSKPVGLAGNEQFF	TGTGCCAGCAGCAAACCCGTTGGACTAGCGGGCAATGAGCAGTTCTTC
TRBJ2-7	TRBV6-2/TRBV6-3	-	-	CASSYGGRPYEQYF	TGTGCCAGCAGTTACGGGGGAAGACCCTACGAGCAGTACTTC
TRBJ2-1	TRBV5-1	many	TRBD2	CASSLGLAAQGEQFF	TGCGCCAGCAGCTTGGGACTAGCGGCCCAGGGTGAGCAGTTCTTC
TRBJ2-2	TRBV7-3	many	TRBD2	CASSLGVSGTTGELFF	TGTGCCAGCAGCTTAGGGGTTAGCGGGACCACCGGGGAGCTGTTTTTT
TRBJ1-1	TRBV10-3	-	-	CAISGEVDTEAFF	TGTGCCATCAGTGGGGAGGTGGACACTGAAGCTTTCTTT
TRBJ2-5	TRBV20-1	many	TRBD2	CSARDNLAGLGETQYF	TGCAGTGCTAGAGATAACCTAGCGGGATTAGGGGAGACCCAGTACTTC
TRBJ2-3	TRBV11-3	many	-	CASSLEPYADTQYF	TGTGCCAGCAGCTTAGAACCCTATGCAGATACGCAGTATTTT
TRBJ2-1	TRBV20-1	many	TRBD2	CSARSSGRASYNEQFF	TGCAGTGCTAGGTCTAGCGGGAGGGCCTCCTACAATGAGCAGTTCTTC
TRBJ2-1	TRBV28	few	-	CASSLRASQLRNEQFF	TGTGCCAGCAGTTTAAGGGCTAGCCAACTGAGGAATGAGCAGTTCTTC
TRBJ1-6	TRBV7-9	many	-	CASSSNRDTSPLHF	TGTGCCAGCAGCTCCAACCGGGACACTTCACCCCTCCACTTT
TRBJ2-7	TRBV5-1	few	-	CASSLAMQGTYEQYF	TGCGCCAGCAGCTTGGCCATGCAGGGTACCTACGAGCAGTACTTC
TRBJ2-1	TRBV7-3	-	TRBD1	CASSNGMTGWNEQFF	TGTGCCAGCAGTAACGGGATGACAGGGTGGAACGAGCAGTTCTTC